Listed here is a single T cell receptor (beta chain). The target antigen is unknown. Investigators merged groups given second doses at roughly 4 or roughly 12 weeks. This entry comes from a study of T cell responses to AZD1222 COVID-19 vaccine. Trimming stripped 6 bases from V and 7 bases from J, with 13 bases between. The CDR3 totals 13 residues. Germline CDR1 is MDHEN and CDR2 is SYDVKM. Overall study findings and caveats: Baseline seropositivity characterized only a handful of AZD1222 recipients. Reportedly, nearly half the spike-specific TCRs target unmutated variant regions.

TCRdb keeps only in-frame clones here, not all; method: immunoSEQ multiplex PCR. The profile shows about 99,000 clones, approximately 91% of them singletons. The rearrangement links TRBV28 to TRBJ1-5; TRBD1 is a possible D gene (5 bases). The clonotype comes from an adult who received the AZD1222 COVID-19 vaccine. Sample: peripheral blood, taken 28 days after the second AZD1222 dose. This chain's CDR3 is CASSSQGLQPQHF. The CDR3 coding sequence is TGTGCCAGCAGCAGTCAGGGATTACAGCCCCAGCATTTT.